This note documents a single T cell receptor beta chain sequence. The antigen remains undetermined. The sample belongs to a study of OX40 agonist ivuxolimab in advanced cancers. Study-level background: With ivuxolimab, an agonistic anti-OX40 (CD134) antibody, patients were treated. Past anti-PD-1, anti-PD-L1 or anti-CTLA-4 therapy was accepted, and around 40% had received some. Study results and limitations: Circulating CD4+ and CD8+ T cells showed clonal expansion by week 6 at 0.1 to 3.0 mg/kg.

CDR3 length: 13 residues. V was shortened by 2 bases and J by 10 bases, with 13 bases between the two germline ends. CDR1 and CDR2 from the germline V gene are SGHNT and YYREEE (reference sequence). Sequencing used immunoSEQ multiplex PCR; TCRdb keeps in-frame clones, though not all of them. The data contain about 40,000 clones, 65% to 90% of them singletons. At cycle 4 day 1, cycle 7 day 1, and baseline, blood was sampled. The sequencing used CD4+ or CD8+ T cells sorted from blood, collected in a trial of the OX40 agonist ivuxolimab. The receptor was isolated from an adult with an advanced solid tumor such as melanoma, head and neck, liver or kidney cancer. The chain is built from TRBV5-4 and TRBJ2-1, with unresolved D. Here the CDR3 reads CASSFSSSLEQFF. The CDR3 DNA follows: TGTGCCAGCAGCTTCTCGAGTTCATTAGAGCAGTTCTTC.